These T cell receptor beta chains were read from a single sample in a study of blood T cell repertoires in COVID-19. TCRdb keeps only in-frame clones here, not all; method: immunoSEQ multiplex PCR. The table has around 300,000 clones, 85% to 90% seen once. Material: PBMCs or T cells enriched from blood (not recorded which). These receptors were obtained from a young woman with acute COVID-19. The CDR3 runs from the conserved cysteine through the conserved F or W. D genes are given only for firm matches.

cdr3_aa d_call v_call
CASSQSSYRVNSGNTIYF - TRBV23-1
CASSLAGGAYEQYF TRBD2 TRBV7-8
CASTPARYYEQYF - TRBV6-2/TRBV6-3
CASSLEGARNTEAFF TRBD1 TRBV7-9
CSAPKETQYF - TRBV20-1
CASSRGGVRANEQFF - TRBV5-1
CASSSGSSYNEQFF TRBD2 TRBV19
CASRPEGRRAYGYTF - TRBV3-1/TRBV3-2
CSVARTGVEQYF TRBD1 TRBV29-1
CASSEYSRDEQYF - TRBV25-1
CASVQNTEAFF - TRBV28
CASSPRGPQETQYF - TRBV6-5
CASRSHGSPEAFF - TRBV28
CASTLGGSGTEAFF - TRBV27
CASSLSVSNYGYTF - TRBV7-9
CATQDRNYEQYF TRBD1 TRBV19
CATSRGGSSYEQYF - TRBV15
CASSLNPTGVGELFF TRBD1 TRBV11-2
CASSSGLARRETQYF TRBD2 TRBV11-2
CASSKLRRTSGTDTQYF - TRBV21-1
CASSAAGNNSPLHF - TRBV6-5
CASSSSGGSEQFF - TRBV11-3
CASSQGVGKEWKQFF - TRBV19
CASSLGGSRYNEQFF TRBD2 TRBV7-9
CASSSRRQGGWDEQYF - TRBV28
CASSFGGTGGQPQHF - TRBV28
CASSTGALDTQYF TRBD1 TRBV7-2
CASSNSAKNIQYF - TRBV19
CASSQVRGPSYGYTF - TRBV14
CASSIRGTSGAYNEQFF TRBD2 TRBV19
CASSRAGISYEQYF - TRBV6-2/TRBV6-3
CASRIWTGGGTGELFF TRBD1 TRBV19
CASSPHAVPNTEAFF - TRBV7-2
CASSLGVAGRYGELFF TRBD2 TRBV27
CASRPTGGHEQYF TRBD2 TRBV12-3/TRBV12-4
CASSFTLKRLPGAGGRNEQYF - TRBV28
CASSLQSFNYGYTF - TRBV5-5